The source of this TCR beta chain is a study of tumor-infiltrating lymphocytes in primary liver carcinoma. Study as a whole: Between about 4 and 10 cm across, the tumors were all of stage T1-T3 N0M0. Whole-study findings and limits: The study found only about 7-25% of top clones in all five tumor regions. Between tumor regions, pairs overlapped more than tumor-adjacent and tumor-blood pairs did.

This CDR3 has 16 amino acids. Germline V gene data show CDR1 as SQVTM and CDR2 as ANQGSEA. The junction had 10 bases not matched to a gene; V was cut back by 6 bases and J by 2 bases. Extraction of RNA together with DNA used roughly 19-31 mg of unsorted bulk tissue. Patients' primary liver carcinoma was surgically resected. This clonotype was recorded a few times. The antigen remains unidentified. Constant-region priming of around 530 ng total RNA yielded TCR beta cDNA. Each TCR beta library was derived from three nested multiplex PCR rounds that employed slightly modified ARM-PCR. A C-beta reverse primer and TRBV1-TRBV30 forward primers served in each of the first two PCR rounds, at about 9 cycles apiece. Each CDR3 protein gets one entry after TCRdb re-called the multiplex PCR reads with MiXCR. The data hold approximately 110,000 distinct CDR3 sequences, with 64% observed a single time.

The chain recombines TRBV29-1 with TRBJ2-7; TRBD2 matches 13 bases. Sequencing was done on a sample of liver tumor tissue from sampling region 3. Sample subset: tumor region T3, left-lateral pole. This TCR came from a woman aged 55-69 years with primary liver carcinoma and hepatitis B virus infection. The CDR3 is CSVGTSGNWTPYEQYF. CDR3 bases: TGCAGCGTGGGGACTAGCGGGAATTGGACCCCCTACGAGCAGTACTTC.